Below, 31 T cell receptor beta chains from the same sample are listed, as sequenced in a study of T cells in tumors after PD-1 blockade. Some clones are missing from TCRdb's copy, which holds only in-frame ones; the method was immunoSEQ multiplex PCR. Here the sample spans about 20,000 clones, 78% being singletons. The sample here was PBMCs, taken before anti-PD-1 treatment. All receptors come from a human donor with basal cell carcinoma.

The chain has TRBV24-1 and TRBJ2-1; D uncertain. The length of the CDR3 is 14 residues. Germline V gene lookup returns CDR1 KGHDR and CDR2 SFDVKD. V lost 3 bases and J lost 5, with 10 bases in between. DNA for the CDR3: TGTGCCACCAGTGATCAGGAGAAAAACAATGAGCAGTTCTTC. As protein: CATSDQEKNNEQFF.

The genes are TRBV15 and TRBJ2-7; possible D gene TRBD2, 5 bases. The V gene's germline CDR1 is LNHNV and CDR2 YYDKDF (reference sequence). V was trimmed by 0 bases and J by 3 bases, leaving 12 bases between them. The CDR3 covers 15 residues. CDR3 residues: CATSRDLTSYYEQYF. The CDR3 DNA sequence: TGTGCCACCAGCAGAGATCTTACTAGTTACTACGAGCAGTACTTC.

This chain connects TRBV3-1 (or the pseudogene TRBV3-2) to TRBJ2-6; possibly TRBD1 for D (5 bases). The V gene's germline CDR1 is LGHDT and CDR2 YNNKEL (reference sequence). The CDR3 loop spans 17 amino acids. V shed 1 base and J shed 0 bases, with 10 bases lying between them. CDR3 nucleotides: TGTGCCAGCAGCCAAGGACAGCTATCCTCTGGGGCCAACGTCCTGACTTTC. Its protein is CASSQGQLSSGANVLTF.

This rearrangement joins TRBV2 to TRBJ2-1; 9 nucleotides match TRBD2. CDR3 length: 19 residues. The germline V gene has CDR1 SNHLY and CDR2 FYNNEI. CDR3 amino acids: CPRCDGGARGGSSYNEQFF. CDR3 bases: TGTCCCCGCTGTGACGGGGGGGCGCGGGGGGGGAGCTCCTACAATGAGCAGTTCTTC.

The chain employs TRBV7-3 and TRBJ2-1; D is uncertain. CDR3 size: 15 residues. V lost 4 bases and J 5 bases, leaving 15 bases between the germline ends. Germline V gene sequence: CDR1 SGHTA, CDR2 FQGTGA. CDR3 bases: TGTGCCAGCAGCTCCGGATCGGGTCGCCACAATGAGCAGTTCTTC. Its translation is CASSSGSGRHNEQFF.

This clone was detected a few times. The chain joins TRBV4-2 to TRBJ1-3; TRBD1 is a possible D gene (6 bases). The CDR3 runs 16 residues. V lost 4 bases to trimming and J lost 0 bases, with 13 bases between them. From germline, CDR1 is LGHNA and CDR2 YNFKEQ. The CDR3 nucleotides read TGTGCCAGCAGCCCCCGGGGGGACACCTCTGGAAACACCATATATTTT. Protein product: CASSPRGDTSGNTIYF.

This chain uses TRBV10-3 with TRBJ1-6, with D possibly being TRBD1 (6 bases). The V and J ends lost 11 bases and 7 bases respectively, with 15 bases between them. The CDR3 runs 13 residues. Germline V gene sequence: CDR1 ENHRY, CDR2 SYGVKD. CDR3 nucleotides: TGTGCCGCCAGGACAGCCGGAAATTCACCCCTCCACTTT. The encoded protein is CAARTAGNSPLHF.

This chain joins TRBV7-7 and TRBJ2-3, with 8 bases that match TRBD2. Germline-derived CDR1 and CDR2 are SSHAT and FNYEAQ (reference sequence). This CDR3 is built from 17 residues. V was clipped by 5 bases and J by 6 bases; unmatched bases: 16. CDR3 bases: TGTGCCAGCAGCCCAACGGCCGGGACTAGGAGGTGGGATACGCAGTATTTT. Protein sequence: CASSPTAGTRRWDTQYF.

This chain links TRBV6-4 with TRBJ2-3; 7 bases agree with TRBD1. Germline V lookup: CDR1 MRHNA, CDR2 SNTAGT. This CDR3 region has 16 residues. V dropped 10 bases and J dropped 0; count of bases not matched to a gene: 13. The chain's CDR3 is CANPHGTEASTDTQYF. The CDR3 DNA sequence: TGTGCCAACCCCCACGGGACAGAGGCTAGCACAGATACGCAGTATTTT.

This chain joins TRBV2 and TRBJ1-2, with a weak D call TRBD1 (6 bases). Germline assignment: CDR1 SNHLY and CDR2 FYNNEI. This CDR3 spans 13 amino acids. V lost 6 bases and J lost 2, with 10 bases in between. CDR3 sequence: CASSRGENYGYTF. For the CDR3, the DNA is TGTGCCAGCAGCAGGGGTGAGAACTATGGCTACACCTTC.

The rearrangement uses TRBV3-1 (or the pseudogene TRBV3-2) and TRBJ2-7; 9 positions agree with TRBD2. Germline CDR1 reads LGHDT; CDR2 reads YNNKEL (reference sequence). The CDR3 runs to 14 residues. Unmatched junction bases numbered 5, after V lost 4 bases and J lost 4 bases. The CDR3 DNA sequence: TGTGCCAGCAGCCCCGTCCTAGCGGGATACGAGCAGTACTTC. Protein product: CASSPVLAGYEQYF.

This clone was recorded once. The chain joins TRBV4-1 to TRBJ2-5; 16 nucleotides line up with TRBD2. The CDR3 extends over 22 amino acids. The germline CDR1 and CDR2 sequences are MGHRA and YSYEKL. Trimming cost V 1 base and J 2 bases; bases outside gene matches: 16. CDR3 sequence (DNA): TGCGCCAGCAGCCAAGCCCTAACCCCGGGACTAGCGGGAGGGAATTGGCAAGAGACCCAGTACTTC. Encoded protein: CASSQALTPGLAGGNWQETQYF.

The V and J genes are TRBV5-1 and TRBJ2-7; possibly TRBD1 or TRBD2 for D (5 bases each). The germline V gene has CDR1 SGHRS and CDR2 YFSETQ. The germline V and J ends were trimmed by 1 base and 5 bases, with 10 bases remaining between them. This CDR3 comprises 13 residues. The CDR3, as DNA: TGCGCCAGCAGCTTGTGGGGGAACCACGAGCAGTACTTC. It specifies CASSLWGNHEQYF.

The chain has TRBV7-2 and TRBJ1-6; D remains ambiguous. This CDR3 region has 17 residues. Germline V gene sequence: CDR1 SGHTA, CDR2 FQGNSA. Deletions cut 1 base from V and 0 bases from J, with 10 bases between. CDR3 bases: TGTGCCAGCAGCTTAGGTGGCCTAGTCTCCTATAATTCACCCCTCCACTTT. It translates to CASSLGGLVSYNSPLHF. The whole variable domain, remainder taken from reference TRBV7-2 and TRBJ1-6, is GAGVSQSPSNKVTEKGKDVELRCDPISGHTALYWYRQSLGQGLEFLIYFQGNSAPDKSGLPSDRFSAERTGGSVSTLTIQRTQQEDSAVYLCASSLGGLVSYNSPLHFGNGTRLTVT.

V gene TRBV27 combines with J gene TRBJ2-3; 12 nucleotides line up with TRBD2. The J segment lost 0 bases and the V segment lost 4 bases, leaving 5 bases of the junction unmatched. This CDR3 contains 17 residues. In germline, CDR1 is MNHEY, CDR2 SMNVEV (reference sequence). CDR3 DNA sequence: TGTGCCAGCAGTTCCTCCGGGACTAGCGGGAGCACAGATACGCAGTATTTT. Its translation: CASSSSGTSGSTDTQYF.

This chain's CDR3 is CASRPTDGGATQYF. In nucleotides, the CDR3 is TGTGCCAGCAGGCCGACAGACGGCGGGGCGACCCAGTACTTC. This chain connects TRBV6-5 to TRBJ2-5; TRBD2 might be the D (6 bases). The CDR3 has 14 residues. The V gene lost 6 bases and the J gene lost 7 bases, with 18 bases spanning the gap. CDR1 and CDR2 from the germline V gene are MNHEY and SVGAGI.

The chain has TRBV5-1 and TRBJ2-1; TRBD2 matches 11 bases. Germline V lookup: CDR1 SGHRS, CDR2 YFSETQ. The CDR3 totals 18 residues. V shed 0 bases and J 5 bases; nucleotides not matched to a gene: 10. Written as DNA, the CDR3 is TGCGCCAGCAGCTTGGTGCCGGTAACTAGCGGGAGCCACAATGAGCAGTTCTTC. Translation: CASSLVPVTSGSHNEQFF.

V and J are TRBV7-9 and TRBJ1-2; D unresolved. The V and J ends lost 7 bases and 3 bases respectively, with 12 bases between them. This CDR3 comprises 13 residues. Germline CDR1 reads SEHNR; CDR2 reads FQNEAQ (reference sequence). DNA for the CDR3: TGTGCCAGCACCCTGAGCGATCACTATGGCTACACCTTC. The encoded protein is CASTLSDHYGYTF.

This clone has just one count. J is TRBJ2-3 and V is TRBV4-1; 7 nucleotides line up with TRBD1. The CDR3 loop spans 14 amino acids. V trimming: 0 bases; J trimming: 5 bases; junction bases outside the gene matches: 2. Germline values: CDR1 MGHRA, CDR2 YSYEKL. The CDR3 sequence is CASSQDPGGDTQYF. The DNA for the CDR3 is TGCGCCAGCAGCCAAGACCCAGGGGGAGATACGCAGTATTTT.

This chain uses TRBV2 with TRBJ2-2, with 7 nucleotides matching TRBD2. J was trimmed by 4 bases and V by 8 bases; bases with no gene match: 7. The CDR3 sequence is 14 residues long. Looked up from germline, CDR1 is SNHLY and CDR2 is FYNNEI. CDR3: CASSGLLGTGELFF. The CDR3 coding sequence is TGTGCCAGCTCGGGACTACTGGGCACCGGGGAGCTGTTTTTT. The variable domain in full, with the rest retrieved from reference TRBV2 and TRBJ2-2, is EPEVTQTPSHQVTQMGQEVILRCVPISNHLYFYWYRQILGQKVEFLVSFYNNEISEKSEIFDDQFSVERPDGSNFTLKIRSTKLEDSAMYFCASSGLLGTGELFFGEGSRLTVL.

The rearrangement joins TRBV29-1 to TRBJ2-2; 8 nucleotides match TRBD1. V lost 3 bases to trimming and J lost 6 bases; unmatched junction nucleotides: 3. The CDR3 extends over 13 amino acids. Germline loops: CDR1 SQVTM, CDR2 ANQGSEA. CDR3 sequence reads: CSVDRGRSGELFF. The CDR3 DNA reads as TGCAGCGTTGACAGGGGGCGCTCCGGGGAGCTGTTTTTT.

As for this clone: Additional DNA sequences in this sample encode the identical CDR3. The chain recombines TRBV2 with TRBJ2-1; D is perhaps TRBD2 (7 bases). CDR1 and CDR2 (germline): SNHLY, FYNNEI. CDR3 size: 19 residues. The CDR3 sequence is CPTSDGGAGVGSSYNEQFF. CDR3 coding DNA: TGTCCCACCAGTGATGGGGGGGCGGGGGTGGGGAGCTCCTACAATGAGCAGTTCTTC.

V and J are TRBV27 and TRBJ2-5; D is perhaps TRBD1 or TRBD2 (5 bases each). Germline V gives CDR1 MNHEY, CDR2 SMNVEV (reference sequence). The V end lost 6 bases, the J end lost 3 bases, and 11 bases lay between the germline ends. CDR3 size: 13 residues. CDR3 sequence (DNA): TGTGCCAGCAGAGGGACCAACGAAGAGACCCAGTACTTC. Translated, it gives CASRGTNEETQYF.

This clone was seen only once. CDR3 protein: CASSQEVAASGSWYNEQFF. In nucleotides, the CDR3 is TGTGCCAGCAGCCAAGAAGTGGCGGCTAGCGGGAGTTGGTACAATGAGCAGTTCTTC. The gene calls are TRBV3-1 (or the pseudogene TRBV3-2) and TRBJ2-1; 10 bases map to TRBD2. The length of the CDR3 is 19 residues. After removal of 0 bases from V and 4 bases from J, the junction contained 12 bases not matched to a gene. CDR1 is LGHDT, CDR2 YNNKEL, per germline (reference sequence).

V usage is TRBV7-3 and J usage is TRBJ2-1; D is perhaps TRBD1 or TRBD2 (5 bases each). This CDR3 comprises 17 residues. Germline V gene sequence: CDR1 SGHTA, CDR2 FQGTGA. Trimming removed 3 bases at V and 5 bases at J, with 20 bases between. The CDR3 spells CASSLLPGTQLDNEQFF. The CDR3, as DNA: TGTGCCAGCAGCTTGCTACCCGGGACGCAACTCGACAATGAGCAGTTCTTC.

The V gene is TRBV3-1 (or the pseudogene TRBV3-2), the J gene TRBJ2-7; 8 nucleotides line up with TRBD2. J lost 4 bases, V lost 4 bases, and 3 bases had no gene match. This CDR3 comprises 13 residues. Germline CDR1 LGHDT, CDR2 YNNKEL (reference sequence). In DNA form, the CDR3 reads TGTGCCAGCAGCCTAGCGGGACCTTACGAGCAGTACTTC. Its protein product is CASSLAGPYEQYF.

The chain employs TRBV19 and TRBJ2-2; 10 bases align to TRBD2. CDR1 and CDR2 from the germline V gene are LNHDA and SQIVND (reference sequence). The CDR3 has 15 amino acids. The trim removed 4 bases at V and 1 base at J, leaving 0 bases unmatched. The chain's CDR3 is CASSRLAGNTGELFF. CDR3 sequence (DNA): TGTGCCAGTAGTAGACTAGCGGGGAACACCGGGGAGCTGTTTTTT.

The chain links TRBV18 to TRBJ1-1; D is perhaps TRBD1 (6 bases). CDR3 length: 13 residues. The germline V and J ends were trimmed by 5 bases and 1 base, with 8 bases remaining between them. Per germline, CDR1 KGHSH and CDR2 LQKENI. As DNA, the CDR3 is TGTGCCAGCTCATCGGACAGGAACACTGAAGCTTTCTTT. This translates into CASSSDRNTEAFF.

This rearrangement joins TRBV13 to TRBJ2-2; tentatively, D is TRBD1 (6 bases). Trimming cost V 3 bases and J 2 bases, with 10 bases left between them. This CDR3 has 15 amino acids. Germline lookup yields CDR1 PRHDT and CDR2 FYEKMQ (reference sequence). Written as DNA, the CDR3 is TGTGCCAGCAGCTTCAGGGGCGGAAACACCGGGGAGCTGTTTTTT. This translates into CASSFRGGNTGELFF.

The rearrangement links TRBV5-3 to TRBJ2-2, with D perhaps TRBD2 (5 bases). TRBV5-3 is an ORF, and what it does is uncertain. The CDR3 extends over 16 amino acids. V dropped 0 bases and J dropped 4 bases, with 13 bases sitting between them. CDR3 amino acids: CARSLDPGSSTGELFF. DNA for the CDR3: TGTGCCAGAAGCTTGGATCCGGGGTCGAGCACCGGGGAGCTGTTTTTT.

The CDR3, as DNA: TGTGCCAGCAGTGACGCTGAGGGGAGAAGCAATCAGCCCCAGCATTTT. Its protein is CASSDAEGRSNQPQHF. The chain employs TRBV6-4 and TRBJ1-5; TRBD1 might be the D (5 bases). The germline V and J ends were trimmed by 2 bases and 1 base, with 12 bases remaining between them. CDR1 and CDR2 from the germline V gene are MRHNA and SNTAGT. This CDR3 is 16 amino acids long.